This T cell receptor (beta chain) was sequenced in a study of blood T cell repertoires in COVID-19. The overall study: Samples representing acute and convalescent COVID-19 were sourced from the United States, Italy and Spain. PBMCs, B-cell-depleted T cells, or T cells provided the cDNA or gDNA that made up the material.

This clone was found a few times. Original methodology: Amplification of reference gene primers was used by the study to estimate nucleated cell counts. The protocol was immunoSEQ multiplex PCR, while the TCRdb copy is restricted to in-frame clones and leaves out a portion. V and J calls and clone size are given by that table; D and trimming were obtained from the DNA. The sample yields some 150,000 clones, roughly 87% seen once. This CDR3 region has 16 residues. Germline CDR1 and CDR2: MNHEY and SMNVEV (reference sequence). J lost 6 bases, V lost 3 bases, and 8 bases had no gene match. The sample comprised peripheral blood. The sequence derives from a woman in her seventies with acute or convalescent COVID-19. The gene calls are TRBV27 and TRBJ1-1; TRBD1 matches 12 bases. The CDR3: CASSLRPGQGASEAFF. CDR3 bases: TGTGCCAGCAGTTTGAGGCCGGGACAGGGGGCATCTGAAGCTTTCTTT.